Sequencing of this T cell receptor beta chain was carried out in a study of blood T cell repertoires in COVID-19. The germline CDR1 and CDR2 sequences are SGHAT and FQNNGV. Trimming left V 3 bases short and J 3 bases short, with 11 bases between. CDR3 size: 14 residues. Source study methods: It was from reference gene primer amplification that nucleated cell counts were estimated. Libraries were prepared by immunoSEQ multiplex PCR; TCRdb keeps only in-frame clonotypes and omits some of them. The V and J calls and the clone size are those of that table, but D and trimming were determined from the DNA. The sample has 170,000 or so clones, approximately 85% seen once; the top ten hold 6.2%.

Sequenced material: PBMCs or T cells enriched from blood (not recorded which). The source of this sequence is a man aged 40-50 years who had recovered from COVID-19. This sequence joins TRBV11-2 and TRBJ1-1, with a possible D match to TRBD1 (5 bases). CDR3 in amino acids: CASSFQGGDTEAFF. The CDR3 bases are TGTGCCAGCAGCTTTCAGGGAGGAGACACTGAAGCTTTCTTT.